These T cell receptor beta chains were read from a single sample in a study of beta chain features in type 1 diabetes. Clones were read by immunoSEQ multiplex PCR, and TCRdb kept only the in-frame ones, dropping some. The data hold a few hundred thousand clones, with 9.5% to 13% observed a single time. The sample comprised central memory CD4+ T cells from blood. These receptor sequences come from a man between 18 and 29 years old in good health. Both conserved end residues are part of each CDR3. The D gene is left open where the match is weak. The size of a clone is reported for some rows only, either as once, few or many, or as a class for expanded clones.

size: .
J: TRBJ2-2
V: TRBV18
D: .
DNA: TGTGCCAGCTCACCCGAGCGGGTGAACACCGGGGAGCTGTTTTTT
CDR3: CASSPERVNTGELFF

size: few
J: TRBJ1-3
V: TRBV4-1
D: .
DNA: TGCGCCAGCAGCCAAGATGCGACATTAGGAAACACCATATATTTT
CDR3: CASSQDATLGNTIYF

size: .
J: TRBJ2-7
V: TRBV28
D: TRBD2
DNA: TGTGCCAGCAGGAGCGGGAGCCTGGGGTGGGAGCAGTACTTC
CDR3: CASRSGSLGWEQYF

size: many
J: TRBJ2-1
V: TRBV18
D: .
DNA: TGTGCCAGCTCGGACGACTTCTACAATGAGCAGTTCTTC
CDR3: CASSDDFYNEQFF

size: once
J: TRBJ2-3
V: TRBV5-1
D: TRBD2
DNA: TGCGCCAGCAGCAGCGGGACTAGCGCACTCACAGATACGCAGTATTTT
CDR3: CASSSGTSALTDTQYF

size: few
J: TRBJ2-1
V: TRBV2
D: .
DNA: TGTGCCAGCATCCTTGCGACCTCCTACAATGAGCAGTTCTTC
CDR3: CASILATSYNEQFF

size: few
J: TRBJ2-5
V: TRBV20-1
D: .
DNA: TGCAGTGCTGTCCGGGAGACCCAGTACTTC
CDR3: CSAVRETQYF

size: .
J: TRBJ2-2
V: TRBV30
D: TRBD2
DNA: TGTGCCTGGAGGACCAGGACTAGCGGGAATACCGGGGAGCTGTTTTTT
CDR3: CAWRTRTSGNTGELFF

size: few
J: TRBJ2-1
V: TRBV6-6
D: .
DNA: TGTGCCAGCAGTTTCCCCCCTGGTGAGCAGTTCTTC
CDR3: CASSFPPGEQFF

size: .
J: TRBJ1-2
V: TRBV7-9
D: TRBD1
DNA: TGTGCCAGCAGCGACAGGGGGCAGAGATATGGCTACACCTTC
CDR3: CASSDRGQRYGYTF

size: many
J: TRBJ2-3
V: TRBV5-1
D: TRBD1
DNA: TGCGCCAGCAGCTTCGGACAGGACACAGATACGCAGTATTTT
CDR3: CASSFGQDTDTQYF

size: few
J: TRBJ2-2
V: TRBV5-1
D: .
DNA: TGCGCCAGCAGCCGCAGGACCGACGGGGCCGGGGAGCTGTTTTTT
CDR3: CASSRRTDGAGELFF

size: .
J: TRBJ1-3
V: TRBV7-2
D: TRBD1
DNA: TGTGCCAGCTCTCGGGACAGCCTCTCTGGAAACACCATATATTTT
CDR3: CASSRDSLSGNTIYF

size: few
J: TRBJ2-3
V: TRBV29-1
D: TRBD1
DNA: TGCAGCGTTGAAAAGGGACAGGGGGCAGATACGCAGTATTTT
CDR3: CSVEKGQGADTQYF

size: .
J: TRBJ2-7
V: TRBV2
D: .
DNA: TGTGCCAGCGTTAATCATTACGAGCAGTACTTC
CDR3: CASVNHYEQYF

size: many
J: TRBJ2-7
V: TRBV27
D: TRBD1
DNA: TGTGCCAGCAGTTTAGCCGGGACAGGGCACTACGAGCAGTACTTC
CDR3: CASSLAGTGHYEQYF

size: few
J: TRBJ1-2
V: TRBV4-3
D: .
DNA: TGCGCCAGCAGTCCAAGGATGGGTTATGGCTACACCTTC
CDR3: CASSPRMGYGYTF

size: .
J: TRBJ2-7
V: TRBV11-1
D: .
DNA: TGTGCCAGCAGCTTAGACCGACAGTTCCGATACTTC
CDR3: CASSLDRQFRYF

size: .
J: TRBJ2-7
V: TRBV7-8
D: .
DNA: TGTGCCAGCAGCCCTGGGACGGCTTCTCAGTACTTC
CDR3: CASSPGTASQYF

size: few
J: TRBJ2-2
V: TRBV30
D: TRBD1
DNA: TGTGCCTGGAGGTACCAGGGGGCCGGCACCGGGGAGCTGTTTTTT
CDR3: CAWRYQGAGTGELFF

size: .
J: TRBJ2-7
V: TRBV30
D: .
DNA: TGTGCCTGGAGTGTACGGCAGTACCGAGACGAGCAGTACTTC
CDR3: CAWSVRQYRDEQYF

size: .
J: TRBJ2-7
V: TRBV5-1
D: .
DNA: TGCGCCAGCAGCTGGGCGGGACAGTCCTACGAGCAGTACTTC
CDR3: CASSWAGQSYEQYF

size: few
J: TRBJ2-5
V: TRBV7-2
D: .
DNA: TGTGCCAGCAGCCGACAGCAAGAGACCCAGTACTTC
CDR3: CASSRQQETQYF

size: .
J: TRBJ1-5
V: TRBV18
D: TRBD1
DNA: TGTGCCAGCTCACCGAGGGACAGTAATCAGCCCCAGCATTTT
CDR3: CASSPRDSNQPQHF

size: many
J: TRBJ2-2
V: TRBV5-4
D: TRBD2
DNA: TGTGCCAGCAGCTTGCGCCTCAGCGGGAGAGGTGGGGAGCTGTTTTTT
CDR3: CASSLRLSGRGGELFF

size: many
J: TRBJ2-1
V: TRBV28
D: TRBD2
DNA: TGTGCCAGCAGTCCTCTGACTTGGACTAGAAACAATGAGCAGTTCTTC
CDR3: CASSPLTWTRNNEQFF

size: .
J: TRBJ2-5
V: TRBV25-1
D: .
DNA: TGTGCCAGCAGTGAATGGGGAGGCGGCGAAGAGACCCAGTACTTC
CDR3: CASSEWGGGEETQYF

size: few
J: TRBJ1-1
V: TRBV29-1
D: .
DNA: TGCAGCGTTGTAGGCCCTGGTGTTGAAGCTTTCTTT
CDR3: CSVVGPGVEAFF

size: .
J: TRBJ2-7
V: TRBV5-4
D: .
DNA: TGTGCCAGCAGCCAACGCGAAGGCTACGAGCAGTACTTC
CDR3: CASSQREGYEQYF

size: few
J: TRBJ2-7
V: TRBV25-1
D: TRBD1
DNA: TGTGCCAGCACCGAGGACAGGAGCTCCTACGAGCAGTACTTC
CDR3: CASTEDRSSYEQYF

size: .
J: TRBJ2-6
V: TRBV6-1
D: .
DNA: TGTGCCAGCAGGCAGGGTCCCTCTGGGGCCAACGTCCTGACTTTC
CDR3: CASRQGPSGANVLTF

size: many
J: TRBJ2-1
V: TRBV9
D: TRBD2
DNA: TGTGCCAGCAGCGTAGTGGCTAGCGGGTACAATGAGCAGTTCTTC
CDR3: CASSVVASGYNEQFF

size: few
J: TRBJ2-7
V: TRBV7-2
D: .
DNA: TGTGCCAGCAGCACCTTGGGGGGTTCCTACGAGCAGTACTTC
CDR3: CASSTLGGSYEQYF

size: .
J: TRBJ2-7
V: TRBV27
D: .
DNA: TGTGCCAGCAGTTCCCCCGCCACAGGAATCTACGAGCAGTACTTC
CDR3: CASSSPATGIYEQYF

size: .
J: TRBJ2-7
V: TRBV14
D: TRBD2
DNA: TGTGCCAGCAGCCAAGCGGGAGGGACCTACGAGCAGTACTTC
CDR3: CASSQAGGTYEQYF

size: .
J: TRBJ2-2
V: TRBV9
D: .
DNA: TGTGCCAGCAGCGTAGCTACGGGCCCCGCGAACACCGGGGAGCTGTTTTTT
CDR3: CASSVATGPANTGELFF

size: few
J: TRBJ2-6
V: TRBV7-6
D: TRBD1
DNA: TGTGCCAGCAGCACCGACAGGGCTAATGGGGCCAACGTCCTGACTTTC
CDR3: CASSTDRANGANVLTF

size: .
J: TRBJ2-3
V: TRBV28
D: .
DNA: TGTGCCAGCAGTTTAAGGGGGGGACTTCGAGATACGCAGTATTTT
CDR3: CASSLRGGLRDTQYF

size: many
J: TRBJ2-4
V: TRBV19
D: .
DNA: TGTGCCTTACTAAAGTTCCCAAACATTCAGTACTTC
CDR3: CALLKFPNIQYF

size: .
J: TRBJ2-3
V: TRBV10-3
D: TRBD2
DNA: TGTGCCATCAGGGGACTGCCGCCGGGAGGGGCGCAGTATTTT
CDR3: CAIRGLPPGGAQYF

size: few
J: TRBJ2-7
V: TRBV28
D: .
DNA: TGTGCCAGCAAACAGGGTACCTACGAGCAGTACTTC
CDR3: CASKQGTYEQYF

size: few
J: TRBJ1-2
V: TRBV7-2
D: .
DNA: TGTGCCAGCAGCCCCTGGGGGGGGAACTATGGCTACACCTTC
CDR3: CASSPWGGNYGYTF

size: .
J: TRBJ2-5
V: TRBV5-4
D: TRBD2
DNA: TGTGCCAGCAGCTTGGGCGGGAGAGGAGAGACCCAGTACTTC
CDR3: CASSLGGRGETQYF

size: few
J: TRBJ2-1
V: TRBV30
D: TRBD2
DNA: TGTGCCTGGACTTTAAGCGGGAACGAGCAGTTCTTC
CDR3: CAWTLSGNEQFF

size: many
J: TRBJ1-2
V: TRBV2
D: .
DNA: TGTGCCAGCAGTGTTTCCAGCTATGGCTACACCTTC
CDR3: CASSVSSYGYTF

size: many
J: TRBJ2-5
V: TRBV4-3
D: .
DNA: TGCGCCAGCAGCCAAGACCCGGCTAGTGAAGAGACCCAGTACTTC
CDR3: CASSQDPASEETQYF

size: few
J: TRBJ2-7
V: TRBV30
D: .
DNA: TGTGCCTGGAAACGGGACGGGCGTCACTACGAGCAGTACTTC
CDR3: CAWKRDGRHYEQYF

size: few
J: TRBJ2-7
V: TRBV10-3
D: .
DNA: TGTGCCATCAGTGAGTCCGGGCAGGGGACCTACGAGCAGTACTTC
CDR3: CAISESGQGTYEQYF

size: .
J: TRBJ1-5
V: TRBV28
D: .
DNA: TGTGCCAGCAGGGCAGGGGAGAGCAATCAGCCCCAGCATTTT
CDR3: CASRAGESNQPQHF

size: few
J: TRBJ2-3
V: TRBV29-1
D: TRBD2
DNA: TGCAGCGTTGGAGAGGGAGGGCCCATTAATACGCAGTATTTT
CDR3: CSVGEGGPINTQYF

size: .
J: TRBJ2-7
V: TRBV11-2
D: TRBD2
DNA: TGTGCCAGCAGCTTATCAGGCGGGAGGGCCGACGAGCAGTACTTC
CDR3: CASSLSGGRADEQYF

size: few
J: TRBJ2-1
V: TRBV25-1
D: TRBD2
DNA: TGTGCCAGCAGCCGCACGGGAGGGTCCTACAATGAGCAGTTCTTC
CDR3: CASSRTGGSYNEQFF